This record covers a single TCR beta chain. The sample originates from a study of cytotoxic CD8 clonotypes in ibrutinib-treated CLL. TCRdb keeps only in-frame clones here, not all; method: immunoSEQ multiplex PCR. This table has about 140,000 clones, 80% to 95% appearing once. Sequences were derived from PBMCs, sampled after 12 months of ibrutinib treatment. The receptor comes from a human donor with chronic lymphocytic leukemia.

The chain's CDR3 is CASALLNTEAFF. As DNA, the CDR3 is TGTGCCAGCGCCCTTTTGAACACTGAAGCTTTCTTT. The rearrangement links TRBV28 to TRBJ1-1; D is uncertain. Trimming shortened V by 8 bases and J by 0 bases, and 7 bases separated the two germline ends. The CDR3 length is 12 residues. The germline V gene has CDR1 MDHEN and CDR2 SYDVKM.